These 20 T cell receptor beta chains share one sample of origin, sequenced in a study of T cells in Graves' hyperthyroidism and ophthalmopathy. RNA transcripts gave rise to amplified TCR beta CDR3 regions. The HTBI primer set drove a first-round RT-PCR of the TCR CDR3. TCRdb used MiXCR to reprocess the multiplex PCR reads, holding one entry per CDR3 protein. The data contain 220,000 or so distinct CDR3 sequences, about 16% of them singletons. The source material was blood. The receptor set was obtained from a woman aged 18-29 years with Graves' ophthalmopathy.

This clonotype was detected many times. The chain carries TRBV20-1 and TRBJ1-1, with D unclear. The germline V and J ends were trimmed by 5 bases and 1 base, with 11 bases remaining between them. Germline lookup yields CDR1 DFQATT and CDR2 SNEGSKA (reference sequence). The CDR3 has 13 amino acids. Here the CDR3 reads CSAVGMGNTEAFF. The CDR3 nucleotides read TGCAGTGCTGTAGGGATGGGGAACACTGAAGCTTTCTTT.

In this sample, this clonotype turned up many times. The J gene is TRBJ2-7, the V gene TRBV7-9, with TRBD2 as a possible D gene (6 bases). Trimming shortened V by 5 bases and J by 2 bases, and 13 bases separated the two germline ends. The germline gives CDR1 SEHNR, CDR2 FQNEAQ (reference sequence). The CDR3 runs to 14 residues. CDR3 nucleotide sequence: TGTGCCAGCAGCCGGGCGGGGCGAGCCTACGAGCAGTACTTC. Its protein product is CASSRAGRAYEQYF. The variable domain in full, completed from reference TRBV7-9 and TRBJ2-7, reads DTGVSQNPRHKITKRGQNVTFRCDPISEHNRLYWYRQTLGQGPEFLTYFQNEAQLEKSRLLSDRFSAERPKGSFSTLEIQRTEQGDSAMYLCASSRAGRAYEQYFGPGTRLTVT.

Ten or more counts support this clonotype. The chain recombines TRBV11-2 with TRBJ2-1; 11 nucleotides agree with TRBD2. CDR3 length equals 17 residues. Germline V CDR1 and CDR2: SGHAT, FQNNGV. The V gene end was trimmed by 3 bases and the J gene end by 2 bases; junction bases not matched to a gene: 6. The CDR3 here is CASSFIAGGPPYNEQFF. CDR3 DNA: TGTGCCAGCAGCTTTATAGCGGGAGGGCCCCCCTACAATGAGCAGTTCTTC.

This clonotype was observed at least ten times. The V gene is TRBV7-6, the J gene TRBJ2-3, with 9 bases fitting TRBD2. V shed 5 bases, J shed 5 bases, and the junction held 11 bases outside the gene matches. Germline CDR1 reads SGHVS; CDR2 reads FNYEAQ. The CDR3 is made up of 16 amino acids. CDR3 in DNA: TGTGCCAGCAGCGAGGCGGCGGGAGGGCCGGTAGATACGCAGTATTTT. Protein product: CASSEAAGGPVDTQYF.

This chain uses TRBV15 with TRBJ1-3; D gene ambiguous. CDR3 length: 17 amino acids. Germline lookup yields CDR1 LNHNV and CDR2 YYDKDF (reference sequence). The V and J ends lost 0 bases and 4 bases respectively, with 16 bases between them. CDR3 bases: TGTGCCACCAGCAGAGATCTCGGATGGACCTCAGGAAACACCATATATTTT. Translation: CATSRDLGWTSGNTIYF.

This chain joins TRBV6-8 and TRBJ2-2; D is possibly TRBD1 (5 bases). V gave up 2 bases and J gave up 5 bases, with 12 bases separating them. CDR1 and CDR2 (germline): MNHGY, SAAAGT. The CDR3 is made up of 15 amino acids. CDR3 sequence: CASSYGRVWTGELFF. In DNA, the CDR3 is TGTGCCAGCAGTTACGGCAGGGTGTGGACCGGGGAGCTGTTTTTT.

This chain joins TRBV7-2 and TRBJ2-7; D is uncertain. V was clipped by 4 bases and J by 4 bases, with 8 bases between them. The germline CDR1 and CDR2 sequences are SGHTA and FQGNSA. There are 12 residues in the CDR3. The CDR3, as DNA: TGTGCCAGCAGCTCCCCAGGTTACGAGCAGTACTTC. Translating gives CASSSPGYEQYF.

This clonotype was counted many times. The chain employs TRBV18 and TRBJ1-4; 9 bases fit TRBD1. The CDR3 totals 17 residues. V trimming: 3 bases; J trimming: 7 bases; junction bases outside the gene matches: 12. CDR1 and CDR2 from the germline V gene are KGHSH and LQKENI. CDR3 bases: TGTGCCAGCTCACCGTCCCGGGACAGGGAAAGAAGTGAAAAACTGTTTTTT. Amino acid sequence: CASSPSRDRERSEKLFF.

The chain couples TRBV27 to TRBJ1-5; possible D gene TRBD1, 5 bases. V lost 6 bases to trimming and J lost 0 bases, with 12 bases between them. The CDR3 has 15 amino acids. Germline V CDR1 and CDR2: MNHEY, SMNVEV (reference sequence). The CDR3 region is CASRTEGTSNQPQHF. The DNA of the CDR3 is TGTGCCAGCAGAACCGAGGGGACTAGCAATCAGCCCCAGCATTTT.

This clonotype has at least ten counts. The chain uses TRBV11-2 and TRBJ2-3; either TRBD1 or TRBD2 may fit D (5 bases each). The CDR3 length is 13 residues. In germline, CDR1 is SGHAT, CDR2 FQNNGV. V lost 5 bases and J lost 1, with 7 bases in between. The CDR3 reads CASSQGGTDTQYF. The CDR3, as DNA: TGTGCCAGCAGCCAGGGAGGCACAGATACGCAGTATTTT.

The chain carries TRBV12-3 or TRBV12-4 and TRBJ1-1; D uncertain. The CDR3 is 12 amino acids. Trimming shortened V by 5 bases and J by 3 bases, and 7 bases separated the two germline ends. CDR3 bases: TGTGCCAGCAGTGAGCCTTACACTGAAGCTTTCTTT. Translated: CASSEPYTEAFF.

The CDR3 bases are TGTGCCAGCACCGTGACTAGCGGGAGTTCAGATACGCAGTATTTT. As protein: CASTVTSGSSDTQYF. The gene calls are TRBV12-3 or TRBV12-4 and TRBJ2-3, with 12 positions matching TRBD2. The CDR3 extends over 15 amino acids. The trim removed 7 bases at V and 4 bases at J, leaving 6 bases unmatched.

The table lists this clonotype with a few counts. The chain uses TRBV5-5 and TRBJ2-1; 15 bases agree with TRBD2. The CDR3 loop spans 14 amino acids. Germline CDR1 SGHKS, CDR2 YYEKEE (reference sequence). The junction had 1 base not matched to a gene; V was cut back by 4 bases and J by 8 bases. In nucleotides, the CDR3 is TGTGCCAGCAGCGGGACTAGCGGGAGGTATGAGCAGTTCTTC. It is translated as CASSGTSGRYEQFF.

This clonotype has ten or more counts. The chain carries TRBV11-3 and TRBJ1-1; the D gene is possibly TRBD1 (6 bases). This CDR3 has 15 amino acids. The germline V gene encodes CDR1 SGHNT and CDR2 YENEEA. The V gene lost 4 bases and the J gene lost 11 bases, with 23 bases spanning the gap. This CDR3 reads CASSSPGTLGVAAFF. The CDR3 DNA is TGTGCCAGCAGCTCTCCCGGGACACTCGGAGTTGCGGCTTTCTTT.

Many counts were recorded for this clonotype. The chain recombines TRBV12-5 with TRBJ2-1; D may be TRBD1 or TRBD2 (5 bases each). V was trimmed by 0 bases and J by 8 bases, leaving 17 bases between them. The CDR3 contains 16 residues. Looked up from germline, CDR1 is LGHNT and CDR2 is FRNRAP. CDR3 in DNA: TGTGCTAGTGGTTTGGTACTCGGGGCAGGGAGCGATGAGCAGTTCTTC. Translated: CASGLVLGAGSDEQFF.

This clonotype was seen ten or more times. V is TRBV7-9 and J is TRBJ1-2, with 10 bases identical to TRBD1. The CDR3 is 15 amino acids. J was trimmed by 3 bases and V by 3 bases; bases with no gene match: 4. Germline values: CDR1 SEHNR, CDR2 FQNEAQ (reference sequence). The CDR3 reads CASSFSGQGYYGYTF. In DNA form, the CDR3 reads TGTGCCAGCAGCTTCTCGGGACAGGGGTACTATGGCTACACCTTC.

This clonotype was counted many times. This rearrangement joins TRBV5-1 to TRBJ2-4; TRBD2 matches 7 bases. The germline V gene encodes CDR1 SGHRS and CDR2 YFSETQ. The CDR3 is made up of 17 amino acids. V was clipped by 0 bases and J by 6 bases; unmatched bases: 12. This chain's CDR3 is CASSLADGLSGGNIQYF. DNA for the CDR3: TGCGCCAGCAGCTTGGCCGACGGCCTCTCGGGAGGAAACATTCAGTACTTC.

This clonotype has a count of ten or more. The chain is built from TRBV5-1 and TRBJ2-3; possible D gene TRBD2, 5 bases. The CDR3 totals 16 residues. Trimming removed 0 bases at V and 2 bases at J, with 13 bases between. Germline loops: CDR1 SGHRS, CDR2 YFSETQ. In DNA, the CDR3 is TGCGCCAGCAGCTTGGGAGGCGGACTGAACACAGATACGCAGTATTTT. This sequence encodes CASSLGGGLNTDTQYF.

This clonotype was found many times. The rearrangement uses TRBV5-1 and TRBJ1-1, with TRBD1 as a possible D gene (6 bases). CDR3 length: 15 residues. Deletions cut 4 bases from V and 11 bases from J, with 24 bases between. Germline V gene sequence: CDR1 SGHRS, CDR2 YFSETQ. CDR3 DNA: TGCGCCAGCAGCGGATACAGGGTGGGTACGGAGAGGGCTTTCTTT. Its translation is CASSGYRVGTERAFF.

This CDR3 reads CASIPSRSIQYF. The CDR3 bases are TGTGCCAGCATCCCCAGTCGGAGCATTCAGTACTTC. This chain joins TRBV7-4 and TRBJ2-4; no clear D gene. Germline loops: CDR1 SGHVT, CDR2 SQSDAQ. This CDR3 is built from 12 residues. Trimming took off 7 bases at V and 9 bases at J, with 13 bases between the two ends.